Sequencing of this T cell receptor (beta chain) was carried out in a study of OX40 agonist ivuxolimab in advanced cancers. Study details: Dose-escalation subjects each had hepatocellular carcinoma, melanoma, renal cell or head and neck cancer. Aged 23 to 79 with a mean of about 60 years, they were approximately 79% male. Study outcomes and limitations: The study did not work out the antigen specificity of the expanded peripheral T cells. At 0.1-3.0 mg/kg, partial responders had clonal expansion among the lowest observed.

Data came from immunoSEQ multiplex PCR; TCRdb stores just in-frame clones and leaves some out. The sample holds fewer than 45,000 clones, 85% to 90% seen once. On this clone: Its antigen remains unknown.

Trimming at V came to 8 bases and at J to 6 bases, leaving 12 bases not matched to a gene. The CDR3 is made up of 16 amino acids. Per the germline V gene, CDR1 is SGHAT and CDR2 is FQNNGV. The sequencing used CD4+ or CD8+ T cells sorted from blood, collected in a trial of the OX40 agonist ivuxolimab. The chain couples TRBV11-2 to TRBJ2-2, with TRBD2 identical over 10 bases. The source is an adult with an advanced solid tumor such as melanoma, head and neck, liver or kidney cancer. CDR3 DNA: TGTGCCAGCCGGCGCGGGTCTAGCGGGAGTGCCGGGGAGCTGTTTTTT. Its protein is CASRRGSSGSAGELFF. Using reference TRBV11-2 and TRBJ2-2 for the parts outside the CDR3, the full variable domain is EAGVAQSPRYKIIEKRQSVAFWCNPISGHATLYWYQQILGQGPKLLIQFQNNGVVDDSQLPKDRFSAERLKGVDSTLKIQPAKLEDSAVYLCASRRGSSGSAGELFFGEGSRLTVL.